Listed below are T cell receptor beta chains from one sample, sequenced in a study of T cells in narcolepsy. Using immunoSEQ multiplex PCR, the repertoire was profiled, and TCRdb retains in-frame clones only, with some absent. The sample has over 15,000 clones; approximately 85% are singletons. The sample was memory (CD45RA-) CD4+ T cells from blood. The receptors come from a human donor in good health. CDR3s include the opening cysteine and the closing phenylalanine or tryptophan. A D gene is named only where the DNA matches it firmly. Clone size is not always given. Where it is, it says once, few, many or a class for expanded clones.

V	J	D	size	DNA	CDR3
TRBV18	TRBJ1-1	NA	NA	TGTGCCAGCTCACCTACGAACACTGAAGCTTTCTTT	CASSPTNTEAFF
TRBV7-2	TRBJ2-1	TRBD2	once	TGTGCCAGCAGCCTCCTAGCGGACTCCTACAATGAGCAGTTCTTC	CASSLLADSYNEQFF
TRBV6-5	TRBJ1-6	TRBD1	NA	TGTGCCAGCAGAAAACAGGGGTGGAATTCACCCCTCCACTTT	CASRKQGWNSPLHF
TRBV27	TRBJ1-1	TRBD1	NA	TGTGCCAGCAGACCGTTGACAGGGGTGAACACTGAAGCTTTCTTT	CASRPLTGVNTEAFF
TRBV6-6	TRBJ1-4	NA	NA	TGTGCCAGCAGAGCCCCAGGGGCATCTAATGAAAAACTGTTTTTT	CASRAPGASNEKLFF
TRBV7-6	TRBJ2-2	TRBD2	NA	TGTGCCAGCAGCGAACAACCGCTAGCGGCGACCGGGGAGCTGTTTTTT	CASSEQPLAATGELFF
TRBV2	TRBJ2-7	NA	NA	TGTGCCAGCAGTGAATTGGGCCCGCCATACGAGCAGTACTTC	CASSELGPPYEQYF
TRBV29-1	TRBJ1-1	NA	few	TGCAGCGTCCCCCAGGGTGGACAGCCGAACACTGAAGCTTTCTTT	CSVPQGGQPNTEAFF
TRBV5-5	TRBJ1-2	TRBD1	few	TGTGCCAGCAGCACTAGGGACAGGGTGAAGGGGGGCTACACCTTC	CASSTRDRVKGGYTF
TRBV27	TRBJ2-3	NA	once	TGTGCCAGCCTCCCTAAGCGGAGTCGCACAGATACGCAGTATTTT	CASLPKRSRTDTQYF
TRBV7-8	TRBJ1-1	NA	few	TGTGCCAGCCGAGCTGGAGGCAGTAACACTGAAGCTTTCTTT	CASRAGGSNTEAFF
TRBV7-8	TRBJ2-1	NA	NA	TGTGCCAGCAGCATATCCCAGTTTGAGCAGTTCTTC	CASSISQFEQFF
TRBV25-1	TRBJ2-7	NA	NA	TGTGCCAGCAGCCAAAAGGTGAGTCCCGTGGAGTACTTC	CASSQKVSPVEYF
TRBV6-1	TRBJ1-4	TRBD1	NA	TGTGCCAGCAGCTTGGGACAGGGCTGGGAAAAACTGTTTTTT	CASSLGQGWEKLFF
TRBV10-3	TRBJ1-6	TRBD1	NA	TGTGCCATCAGCCGGGACAGGGGAGCGGGTTCACCCCTCCACTTT	CAISRDRGAGSPLHF
TRBV27	TRBJ2-1	NA	NA	TGTGCCAGCAGTTTAATGGTGAGGGACACCAAGGCGAATGAGCAGTTCTTC	CASSLMVRDTKANEQFF
TRBV14	TRBJ2-7	TRBD2	NA	TGTGCCAGCAGCCAAGATCCGGGGGGGCTGGGCGAGCAGTACTTC	CASSQDPGGLGEQYF
TRBV5-1	TRBJ2-5	NA	NA	TGCGCCAGCAGCTTGGCGGCAGGAAATCAAGAGACCCAGTACTTC	CASSLAAGNQETQYF
TRBV15	TRBJ1-1	NA	NA	TGTGCCACCAGCGATGGCGACCTGCGGGTGAACACTGAAGCTTTCTTT	CATSDGDLRVNTEAFF
TRBV29-1	TRBJ1-2	NA	once	TGCAGCGGGGGCCTGGAAGGTATGGACTATGGCTACACCTTC	CSGGLEGMDYGYTF